The 13 T cell receptor beta chains in this list originate from one sample, sequenced in a study of cytomegalovirus exposure and HLA in healthy donors. The PCR made use of 60 Vbeta and 13 Jbeta primers. Method: immunoSEQ multiplex PCR; TCRdb's copy keeps in-frame clones and lacks some. The table has around 150,000 clones, almost 80% seen once. Input material: PBMCs. Receptors originate from a male donor in good health and CMV-seronegative.

The chain couples TRBV5-1 to TRBJ2-1; D is unclear. The V end was cut by 6 bases, the J end by 0 bases, with 10 bases between. The CDR3 runs 14 residues. The germline V gene encodes CDR1 SGHRS and CDR2 YFSETQ. This CDR3 reads CASTLEVSYNEQFF. The CDR3 DNA is TGCGCCAGCACCTTAGAGGTCTCCTACAATGAGCAGTTCTTC.

V gene TRBV7-3 combines with J gene TRBJ2-1; 8 bases are a match to TRBD2. The CDR3 extends over 18 amino acids. The germline V gene encodes CDR1 SGHTA and CDR2 FQGTGA. The trim removed 5 bases at V and 0 bases at J, leaving 12 bases unmatched. CDR3 DNA: TGTGCCAGCAGCCCCGGGGGGGCCGCCCTCAGCTCCTACAATGAGCAGTTCTTC. Encoded protein: CASSPGGAALSSYNEQFF. The full variable domain, its missing parts supplied by reference TRBV7-3 and TRBJ2-1, is GAGVSQTPSNKVTEKGKYVELRCDPISGHTALYWYRQSLGQGPEFLIYFQGTGAADDSGLPNDRFFAVRPEGSVSTLKIQRTERGDSAVYLCASSPGGAALSSYNEQFFGPGTRLTVL.

The J gene is TRBJ1-6, the V gene TRBV27, with D uncertain. Germline V lookup: CDR1 MNHEY, CDR2 SMNVEV (reference sequence). V gave up 2 bases and J gave up 0 bases, with 11 bases separating them. The CDR3 contains 17 residues. CDR3 nucleotide sequence: TGTGCCAGCAGTTTAACCAGGCCGAGCTCCTATAATTCACCCCTCCACTTT. Translated, it gives CASSLTRPSSYNSPLHF.

There are a few counts of this clone. J is TRBJ1-4 and V is TRBV19; weak D call: TRBD1 (6 bases). CDR3 length: 14 amino acids. V was trimmed by 4 bases and J by 8 bases, leaving 14 bases between them. From germline, CDR1 is LNHDA and CDR2 SQIVND (reference sequence). As DNA, the CDR3 is TGTGCCAGTAGTAACAGGGCTGGTCGGGAAAAACTGTTTTTT. Its translation is CASSNRAGREKLFF.

This chain joins TRBV12-5 and TRBJ2-7; 9 nucleotides agree with TRBD1. The junction had 5 bases not matched to a gene; V was cut back by 4 bases and J by 1 base. This CDR3 region has 15 residues. Germline CDR1 and CDR2: LGHNT and FRNRAP. This CDR3 reads CASGWGQGTSYEQYF. Written as DNA, the CDR3 is TGTGCTAGTGGTTGGGGACAGGGCACGTCCTACGAGCAGTACTTC.

This clone was observed a single time. The chain links TRBV4-3 to TRBJ1-2, with D perhaps matching TRBD1 (6 bases). The CDR3 has 15 amino acids. Trimming left V 0 bases short and J 2 bases short, with 10 bases between. Looked up from germline, CDR1 is LGHNA and CDR2 is YSLEER. In DNA form, the CDR3 reads TGCGCCAGCAGCCAAGACACAGGGAAAAACTATGGCTACACCTTC. Translation gives CASSQDTGKNYGYTF.

The rearrangement links TRBV6-1 to TRBJ2-5, with a tentative D call TRBD1 (5 bases). The CDR3 is 14 amino acids. Trimming removed 3 bases from V and 2 bases from J, with 10 bases in between. The V gene's germline CDR1 is MNHNS and CDR2 SASEGT. DNA for the CDR3: TGTGCCAGCAGTGATTGGCAGGGACAAGAGACCCAGTACTTC. Translation gives CASSDWQGQETQYF.

CDR3 coding DNA: TGCGCCAGCAGCTTGGGCCTACAGGGGGCCGGCTCAGATACGCAGTATTTT. Amino acids: CASSLGLQGAGSDTQYF. The chain employs TRBV5-1 and TRBJ2-3; 9 bases map to TRBD1. The V gene's germline CDR1 is SGHRS and CDR2 YFSETQ. J gave up 4 bases and V 0 bases, and 9 bases lay outside the gene matches. This CDR3 is 17 amino acids long.

The CDR3 DNA follows: TGTGCAAGTCGCTTAGACGAATACGGTGAGCAGTTCTTC. It is translated as CASRLDEYGEQFF. The gene calls are TRBV12-2 and TRBJ2-1; the table's D gene call, TRBD2, was not cross checked with the DNA. TRBV12-2 is an annotated pseudogene. The CDR3 consists of 13 residues.

This clone was picked up one time. The chain has TRBV18 and TRBJ1-2; 9 nucleotides agree with TRBD1. This CDR3 is 15 amino acids long. The junction had 3 bases not matched to a gene; V was cut back by 0 bases and J by 4 bases. Germline V lookup: CDR1 KGHSH, CDR2 LQKENI. The CDR3 bases are TGTGCCAGCTCACCACCGGCGACAGGGGGCTATGGCTACACCTTC. Its translation: CASSPPATGGYGYTF. Using reference TRBV18 and TRBJ1-2 for the parts outside the CDR3, the full variable domain is NAGVMQNPRHLVRRRGQEARLRCSPMKGHSHVYWYRQLPEEGLKFMVYLQKENIIDESGMPKERFSAEFPKEGPSILRIQQVVRGDSAAYFCASSPPATGGYGYTFGSGTRLTVV.

CDR3 protein: CASSIGRLRGSNQPQHF. CDR3 DNA sequence: TGTGCCAGTAGTATAGGGCGCCTACGAGGCAGCAATCAGCCCCAGCATTTT. The chain employs TRBV19 and TRBJ1-5; D remains unclear. The V gene's germline CDR1 is LNHDA and CDR2 SQIVND (reference sequence). The CDR3 consists of 17 residues. Trimming took off 1 base at V and 1 base at J, with 14 bases between the two ends.

The DNA of the CDR3 is TGCGCCAGCAGCACCGGGACAGGCGGACAGCCCCAGCATTTT. It yields the protein CASSTGTGGQPQHF. The chain is built from TRBV5-1 and TRBJ1-5; 8 bases align to TRBD1. V lost 4 bases, J lost 7 bases, and 7 bases stayed unmatched. Germline V gene sequence: CDR1 SGHRS, CDR2 YFSETQ. The CDR3 loop spans 14 amino acids.

This chain joins TRBV7-3 and TRBJ2-1, with 9 bases matching TRBD1. The CDR3 extends over 15 amino acids. Germline values: CDR1 SGHTA, CDR2 FQGTGA. V was pared by 8 bases and J by 8 bases, with 13 bases of the junction left unmatched. CDR3 residues: CASSPGGTGSDEQFF. CDR3 DNA: TGTGCCAGCTCCCCAGGGGGGACAGGGTCTGATGAGCAGTTCTTC.